One and the same sample provided the 21 T cell receptor beta chains below, sequenced in a study of cytomegalovirus exposure and HLA in healthy donors (dated by TCRdb to about 2017). The receptor library was made with the immunoSEQ multiplex PCR assay. Sourced from immuneACCESS, this table was stored by TCRdb with only in-frame sequences that have V and J called. A share of the clones is absent; for the studies checked, an unresolved V gene accounts for under half, and the remainder has no known explanation. This sample is represented by some 240,000 clones; more than 75% of them were singletons. The ten largest account for about 2% of the sample. The sample taken for sequencing was PBMCs. These receptors were collected from a young woman in good health and CMV-seropositive.

V is TRBV5-1 and J is TRBJ2-5; D is unclear. V dropped 4 bases and J dropped 2 bases, with 6 bases sitting between them. The CDR3 totals 12 residues. The germline gives CDR1 SGHRS, CDR2 YFSETQ. CDR3 loop: CASSPSQETQYF. The CDR3 bases are TGCGCCAGCAGCCCTTCTCAAGAGACCCAGTACTTC.

CDR3 sequence: CASSVGRGGDTEAFF. The CDR3 bases are TGTGCCAGCAGCGTAGGCAGGGGAGGGGACACTGAAGCTTTCTTT. The rearrangement uses TRBV9 and TRBJ1-1, with D possibly being TRBD1 (6 bases). Germline CDR1 reads SGDLS; CDR2 reads YYNGEE. This CDR3 comprises 15 residues. V was cut by 0 bases and J by 3 bases, with 12 bases left in between.

V is TRBV9 and J is TRBJ2-7; a possible D gene is TRBD2 (6 bases). Germline loops: CDR1 SGDLS, CDR2 YYNGEE. The V end was cut by 3 bases, the J end by 0 bases, with 13 bases between. The CDR3 runs to 15 residues. CDR3 sequence reads: CASSALASSSYEQYF. DNA of the CDR3: TGTGCCAGCAGCGCCCTAGCGTCTTCCTCCTACGAGCAGTACTTC.

The chain has TRBV5-1 and TRBJ2-1; a possible D gene is TRBD2 (5 bases). The CDR3 is made up of 12 amino acids. V dropped 0 bases and J dropped 7 bases, with 5 bases sitting between them. Germline CDR1 and CDR2: SGHRS and YFSETQ. In nucleotides, the CDR3 is TGCGCCAGCAGCTTGGCGGGAAATGAGCAGTTCTTC. Encoded protein: CASSLAGNEQFF.

The chain links TRBV19 to TRBJ2-7, with 9 bases fitting TRBD1. This CDR3 contains 15 residues. After removal of 5 bases from V and 5 bases from J, the junction contained 10 bases not matched to a gene. Germline lookup yields CDR1 LNHDA and CDR2 SQIVND (reference sequence). The CDR3 sequence is CASSLTGTGSNEQYF. The CDR3 DNA sequence: TGTGCCAGTAGTCTCACCGGGACAGGGAGCAACGAGCAGTACTTC.

V usage is TRBV4-2 and J usage is TRBJ2-7; a possible D gene is TRBD1 (6 bases). Germline V gene sequence: CDR1 LGHNA, CDR2 YNFKEQ. The CDR3 is 16 amino acids. V was cut by 0 bases and J by 1 base, with 13 bases left in between. The chain's CDR3 is CASSQEWQGSSYEQYF. CDR3 nucleotide sequence: TGTGCCAGCAGCCAAGAGTGGCAGGGGTCTTCCTACGAGCAGTACTTC.

This clone appeared a single time. This chain links TRBV6-1 with TRBJ2-5; D perhaps matches TRBD2 (5 bases). Trimming pared 4 bases from V and 5 bases from J, leaving 11 bases between. The CDR3 has 13 residues. The germline V gene has CDR1 MNHNS and CDR2 SASEGT. CDR3 protein: CASSVVVAETQYF. The CDR3 coding sequence is TGTGCCAGCAGTGTGGTAGTAGCGGAGACCCAGTACTTC.

J is TRBJ2-2 and V is TRBV7-2, with D perhaps TRBD1 (6 bases). The CDR3 is 16 amino acids. Germline CDR1 SGHTA, CDR2 FQGNSA. The V end was cut by 7 bases, the J end by 7 bases, with 22 bases between. CDR3 amino acids: CASMIGFGAGVGELFF. The CDR3 DNA follows: TGTGCCAGCATGATAGGGTTCGGGGCAGGGGTCGGGGAGCTGTTTTTT. Full variable domain (rest looked up from reference TRBV7-2 and TRBJ2-2): GAGVSQSPSNKVTEKGKDVELRCDPISGHTALYWYRQSLGQGLEFLIYFQGNSAPDKSGLPSDRFSAERTGGSVSTLTIQRTQQEDSAVYLCASMIGFGAGVGELFFGEGSRLTVL.

The table lists this clone with a few counts. The J gene is TRBJ2-7, the V gene TRBV2, with 9 positions matching TRBD1. This CDR3 has 16 residues. Germline values: CDR1 SNHLY, CDR2 FYNNEI. V dropped 4 bases and J dropped 0; count of bases not matched to a gene: 7. CDR3 protein: CASSGTGALRSYEQYF. DNA of the CDR3: TGTGCCAGCAGTGGGACAGGGGCTTTACGCTCCTACGAGCAGTACTTC.

The chain recombines TRBV12-5 with TRBJ1-2; TRBD1 matches 7 bases. V trimming: 5 bases; J trimming: 3 bases; junction bases outside the gene matches: 12. This CDR3 is built from 16 residues. The germline V gene encodes CDR1 LGHNT and CDR2 FRNRAP. The CDR3 nucleotides are TGTGCTAGTGGTATCTTGATCGGACAGGCCCACTATGGCTACACCTTC. It codes for CASGILIGQAHYGYTF.

V gene TRBV5-1 combines with J gene TRBJ1-1, with unresolved D. Germline V gene sequence: CDR1 SGHRS, CDR2 YFSETQ. This CDR3 has 14 amino acids. V dropped 4 bases and J dropped 3 bases, with 13 bases sitting between them. The CDR3 is CASSISRGHTEAFF. The CDR3 DNA follows: TGCGCCAGCAGCATTTCACGGGGTCACACTGAAGCTTTCTTT.

The rearrangement uses TRBV27 and TRBJ2-7; D is undetermined. The V gene's germline CDR1 is MNHEY and CDR2 SMNVEV (reference sequence). This CDR3 is 14 amino acids long. V gave up 6 bases and J gave up 0 bases, with 12 bases separating them. The chain's CDR3 is CASSRLVGSYEQYF. The CDR3 nucleotides read TGTGCCAGCAGCCGATTGGTCGGCTCCTACGAGCAGTACTTC.

The chain joins TRBV28 to TRBJ2-7; 7 bases are a match to TRBD1. J lost 0 bases, V lost 3 bases, and 5 bases had no gene match. The CDR3 is made up of 15 amino acids. CDR1 MDHEN and CDR2 SYDVKM come from the germline V gene. CDR3 protein: CASSFVGQLSYEQYF. CDR3 DNA sequence: TGTGCCAGCAGTTTCGTGGGACAGCTCTCCTACGAGCAGTACTTC.

The chain couples TRBV13 to TRBJ2-7; 11 bases line up with TRBD2. V shed 4 bases and J 3 bases; nucleotides not matched to a gene: 8. Germline values: CDR1 PRHDT, CDR2 FYEKMQ (reference sequence). The CDR3 extends over 16 amino acids. CDR3 in amino acids: CASSSQTSGTDYEQYF. The CDR3 nucleotides are TGTGCCAGCAGCTCTCAGACTAGCGGGACCGACTACGAGCAGTACTTC.

V gene TRBV7-6 combines with J gene TRBJ1-1; D not certain. This CDR3 is 17 amino acids long. Per germline, CDR1 SGHVS and CDR2 FNYEAQ. V lost 1 base and J lost 0, with 15 bases in between. The CDR3 spells CASSLGYAGRLNTEAFF. Here the CDR3 DNA reads TGTGCCAGCAGCTTAGGTTATGCAGGTCGGTTGAACACTGAAGCTTTCTTT.

The chain combines TRBV7-9 with TRBJ2-7; 7 bases match TRBD2. Germline lookup yields CDR1 SEHNR and CDR2 FQNEAQ (reference sequence). Trimming cost V 2 bases and J 6 bases; bases outside gene matches: 7. CDR3 length: 14 amino acids. This CDR3 is CASSLSGRASEQYF. The CDR3 region has the DNA TGTGCCAGCAGCTTAAGTGGGAGGGCCTCCGAGCAGTACTTC.

This chain connects TRBV4-1 to TRBJ1-3, with TRBD1 as a possible D gene (6 bases). The V gene's germline CDR1 is MGHRA and CDR2 YSYEKL. V shed 0 bases and J shed 2 bases, with 14 bases lying between them. This CDR3 has 17 amino acids. The CDR3 bases are TGCGCCAGCAGCCAAGAATACAGGGATGCACCTGGAAACACCATATATTTT. This sequence encodes CASSQEYRDAPGNTIYF.

The rearrangement joins TRBV28 to TRBJ2-5, with 7 bases aligning to TRBD1. The germline gives CDR1 MDHEN, CDR2 SYDVKM. V dropped 5 bases and J dropped 3; count of bases not matched to a gene: 9. The CDR3 is 15 residues long. The CDR3 sequence is CASSPGTVGEETQYF. In DNA, the CDR3 is TGTGCCAGCAGTCCTGGGACAGTTGGGGAAGAGACCCAGTACTTC.

The chain recombines TRBV5-1 with TRBJ2-2; 7 bases match TRBD1. J lost 0 bases, V lost 3 bases, and 5 bases had no gene match. Germline CDR1 is SGHRS and CDR2 is YFSETQ. There are 16 residues in the CDR3. The CDR3 coding sequence is TGCGCCAGCAGCTCCACAGGGGCGACGAACACCGGGGAGCTGTTTTTT. The encoded protein is CASSSTGATNTGELFF.

The chain employs TRBV2 and TRBJ2-5, with TRBD2 identical over 8 bases. Losses at the gene ends were 3 bases for V and 5 bases for J; bases not matched to a gene: 8. Germline assignment: CDR1 SNHLY and CDR2 FYNNEI. The CDR3 is made up of 15 amino acids. CDR3 in DNA: TGTGCCAGCAGTGATCGGGCCGGGAGGGGGGAGACCCAGTACTTC. Its translation: CASSDRAGRGETQYF.

This chain joins TRBV9 and TRBJ2-1, with 9 positions matching TRBD2. The J segment lost 2 bases and the V segment lost 3 bases, leaving 6 bases of the junction unmatched. Germline-derived CDR1 and CDR2 are SGDLS and YYNGEE. The CDR3 loop spans 16 amino acids. CDR3 in DNA: TGTGCCAGCAGCGCCCTAGCGGGAAATCCCTACAATGAGCAGTTCTTC. This translates into CASSALAGNPYNEQFF. The variable domain in full, completed from reference TRBV9 and TRBJ2-1, reads DSGVTQTPKHLITATGQRVTLRCSPRSGDLSVYWYQQSLDQGLQFLIQYYNGEERAKGNILERFSAQQFPDLHSELNLSSLELGDSALYFCASSALAGNPYNEQFFGPGTRLTVL.